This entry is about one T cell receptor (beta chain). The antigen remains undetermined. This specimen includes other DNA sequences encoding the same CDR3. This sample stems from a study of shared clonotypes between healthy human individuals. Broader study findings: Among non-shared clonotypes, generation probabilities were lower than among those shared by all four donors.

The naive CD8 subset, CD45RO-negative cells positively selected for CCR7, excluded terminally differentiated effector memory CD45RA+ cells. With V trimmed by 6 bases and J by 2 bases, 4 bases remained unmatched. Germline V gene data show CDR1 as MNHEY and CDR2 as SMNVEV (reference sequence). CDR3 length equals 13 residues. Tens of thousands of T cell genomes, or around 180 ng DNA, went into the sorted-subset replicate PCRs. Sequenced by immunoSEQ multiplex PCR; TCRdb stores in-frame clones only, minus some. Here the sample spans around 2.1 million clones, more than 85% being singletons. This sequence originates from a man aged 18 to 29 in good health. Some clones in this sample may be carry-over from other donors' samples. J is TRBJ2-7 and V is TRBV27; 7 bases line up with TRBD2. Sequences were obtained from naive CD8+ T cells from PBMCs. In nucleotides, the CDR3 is TGTGCCAGCAGCCCGGGACTAACCTACGAGCAGTACTTC. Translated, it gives CASSPGLTYEQYF.